The 5 T cell receptor beta chains below were found in one sample sequenced in a study of blood T cell repertoires in COVID-19. Assay: immunoSEQ multiplex PCR; the TCRdb copy retains only in-frame clones and omits some. The sample yields about 150,000 clones, more than 65% seen once. Material for sequencing was peripheral blood. All receptors come from a woman between 45 and 60 years old with acute or convalescent COVID-19.

V gene TRBV21-1 combines with J gene TRBJ2-7; TRBD1, the table's D call, was not compared with the DNA. TRBV21-1 is designated a pseudogene. The CDR3 consists of 15 residues. Here the CDR3 reads CASSTSEQKAYEQYF. The CDR3 DNA reads as TGTGCCAGCAGCACATCTGAACAAAAAGCCTACGAGCAGTACTTC.

The genes are TRBV2 and TRBJ2-3; TRBD1 agrees at 7 bases. Germline CDR1 reads SNHLY; CDR2 reads FYNNEI. The CDR3 is 14 amino acids. V gave up 4 bases and J gave up 4 bases; unmatched junction bases: 5. The CDR3 DNA is TGTGCCAGCAGTGCACAGGGGTCTTCAGATACGCAGTATTTT. Translation: CASSAQGSSDTQYF.

This sequence joins TRBV6-6 and TRBJ1-5; perhaps TRBD1 as D (6 bases). The ends were cut back, 6 bases at V and 4 bases at J, with 16 bases in the middle. Germline CDR1 is MNHNY and CDR2 is SVGAGI (reference sequence). The CDR3 totals 15 residues. CDR3 amino acids: CASRDTGQWNQPQHF. For the CDR3, the DNA is TGTGCCAGCAGAGATACAGGGCAATGGAATCAGCCCCAGCATTTT.

This clone was recorded only once. The CDR3 reads CASSLGPTGASNQPQHF. Here the CDR3 DNA reads TGCGCCAGCAGCTTGGGCCCCACAGGGGCTAGCAATCAGCCCCAGCATTTT. The chain links TRBV5-1 to TRBJ1-5; 7 bases align to TRBD1. Germline lookup yields CDR1 SGHRS and CDR2 YFSETQ. The CDR3 contains 17 residues. After removal of 0 bases from V and 0 bases from J, the junction contained 6 bases not matched to a gene.

The CDR3 region is CASRRTGWNQPQHF. The CDR3 DNA sequence: TGTGCCAGCAGAAGGACAGGGTGGAATCAGCCCCAGCATTTT. This sequence joins TRBV6-5 and TRBJ1-5, with 8 bases matching TRBD1. CDR1 is MNHEY and CDR2 is SVGAGI in the germline V gene. CDR3 length: 14 amino acids. Trimming cost V 6 bases and J 4 bases; bases outside gene matches: 5.